These 13 T cell receptor beta chains share one sample of origin, sequenced in a study of T cells in Graves' hyperthyroidism and ophthalmopathy. TCR beta CDR3 regions were amplified from RNA transcripts. First-round RT-PCR targeting the TCR CDR3 was performed with the HTBI primer set. TCRdb redid the calling of the multiplex PCR reads with MiXCR, one entry per CDR3 protein. The table shows hundreds of thousands of distinct CDR3 sequences, with less than 25% occurring only once. Sequencing was done on a sample of blood. The receptors stem from a man aged 25-45 years with Graves' ophthalmopathy.

This clonotype was detected only once. The chain carries TRBV2 and TRBJ2-7; 13 bases are a match to TRBD2. The CDR3 spans 14 residues. The germline CDR1 and CDR2 sequences are SNHLY and FYNNEI. With V trimmed by 6 bases and J by 5 bases, 4 bases remained unmatched. The CDR3 sequence is CASREGLAGNEQYF. The DNA for the CDR3 is TGTGCCAGCAGGGAGGGACTAGCGGGAAACGAGCAGTACTTC.

This clonotype was seen a few times. V is TRBV28 and J is TRBJ2-2, with 11 bases that match TRBD2. V lost 8 bases to trimming and J lost 1 base; unmatched junction nucleotides: 3. Germline loops: CDR1 MDHEN, CDR2 SYDVKM. The CDR3 covers 15 residues. This CDR3 reads CASGLAGGNTGELFF. CDR3 in DNA: TGTGCCAGCGGGCTAGCGGGAGGGAACACCGGGGAGCTGTTTTTT.

CDR3 amino acids: CASRPPGLAGDTQYF. The CDR3 bases are TGTGCCAGCAGGCCCCCGGGACTAGCGGGAGATACGCAGTATTTT. The genes are TRBV6-2 or TRBV6-3 and TRBJ2-3; 12 positions match TRBD2. Germline trimming cut 6 bases from V and 5 bases from J; bases unmatched to any gene: 6. CDR1 is MNHEY and CDR2 is SVGEGT in the germline V gene. The CDR3 is made up of 15 amino acids.

This clonotype was seen a few times. As DNA, the CDR3 is TGTGCCAGCAGCCGGGGGATGAGCTCCTACAATGAGCAGTTCTTC. Translated: CASSRGMSSYNEQFF. This sequence joins TRBV14 and TRBJ2-1, with D possibly called TRBD1 or TRBD2 (5 bases each). V was shortened by 4 bases and J by 0 bases, with 10 bases between the two germline ends. Looked up from germline, CDR1 is SGHDN and CDR2 is FVKESK. The CDR3 contains 15 residues.

This clonotype was seen once. The rearrangement uses TRBV5-1 and TRBJ2-1; 9 nucleotides match TRBD1. This CDR3 has 16 amino acids. V shed 4 bases and J 7 bases; nucleotides not matched to a gene: 12. Germline-derived CDR1 and CDR2 are SGHRS and YFSETQ. The CDR3 spells CASSQADRGFNNEQFF. The CDR3 DNA sequence: TGCGCCAGCAGCCAAGCGGACAGGGGTTTTAATAATGAGCAGTTCTTC.

This clonotype was counted many times. This chain links TRBV28 with TRBJ1-2, with TRBD1 identical over 7 bases. Trimming cost V 9 bases and J 4 bases; bases outside gene matches: 14. The germline V gene encodes CDR1 MDHEN and CDR2 SYDVKM. CDR3 length: 15 amino acids. CDR3 in amino acids: CASFPPRGLSYGYTF. CDR3 DNA sequence: TGTGCCAGTTTTCCCCCGAGGGGGCTGAGCTATGGCTACACCTTC.

This clonotype was counted many times. This sequence joins TRBV4-3 and TRBJ2-6, with 7 bases lining up with TRBD2. With 2 bases clipped from V and 0 bases from J, the junction kept 7 bases outside the gene matches. This CDR3 is built from 18 residues. Per germline, CDR1 LGHNA and CDR2 YSLEER. The CDR3 region has the DNA TGCGCCAGCAGCCAATCATCGGGGAGGGGCTCTGGGGCCAACGTCCTGACTTTC. Residues: CASSQSSGRGSGANVLTF.

This clonotype has a handful of counts. V gene TRBV6-6 combines with J gene TRBJ2-2; TRBD2 might be the D (5 bases). The V gene lost 0 bases and the J gene lost 4 bases, with 12 bases spanning the gap. The CDR3 is 16 amino acids. Germline values: CDR1 MNHNY, CDR2 SVGAGI (reference sequence). CDR3 bases: TGTGCCAGCAGTTACTCCAGGCGGGTGGGCACCGGGGAGCTGTTTTTT. Encoded protein: CASSYSRRVGTGELFF.

This clonotype occurred many times. The chain carries TRBV28 and TRBJ2-7; TRBD1 matches 8 bases. The germline V gene encodes CDR1 MDHEN and CDR2 SYDVKM. The V segment lost 9 bases and the J segment 0 bases; nucleotides outside the gene matches: 10. The CDR3 consists of 15 residues. CDR3 loop: CASQNPGTGSYEQYF. The CDR3 DNA reads TGTGCCAGTCAAAATCCCGGGACAGGCTCCTACGAGCAGTACTTC.

This clonotype was picked up many times. The rearrangement joins TRBV2 to TRBJ2-5; 8 bases are shared with TRBD1. This CDR3 has 15 amino acids. CDR1 and CDR2 from the germline V gene are SNHLY and FYNNEI. J was trimmed by 5 bases and V by 2 bases; bases with no gene match: 7. CDR3 residues: CASSEWARGQETQYF. In DNA, the CDR3 is TGTGCCAGCAGTGAATGGGCCAGGGGGCAGGAGACCCAGTACTTC.

The chain employs TRBV12-3 or TRBV12-4 and TRBJ2-1; TRBD2 matches 12 bases. The CDR3 is made up of 16 amino acids. V shed 5 bases, J shed 7 bases, and the junction held 9 bases outside the gene matches. The CDR3: CASSDNLAGGLNEQFF. CDR3 DNA: TGTGCCAGCAGTGATAACCTAGCGGGAGGGCTTAATGAGCAGTTCTTC.

V usage is TRBV5-1 and J usage is TRBJ2-3, with D perhaps TRBD2 (5 bases). Trimming removed 0 bases at V and 3 bases at J, with 14 bases between. This CDR3 comprises 16 residues. Germline CDR1 reads SGHRS; CDR2 reads YFSETQ. The CDR3 nucleotides are TGCGCCAGCAGCTTGGTCCACGCCGGAGGAACAGATACGCAGTATTTT. It translates to CASSLVHAGGTDTQYF.

V gene TRBV6-1 combines with J gene TRBJ2-1, with TRBD2 as a possible D gene (6 bases). Germline CDR1 is MNHNS and CDR2 is SASEGT. Trimming stripped 0 bases from V and 4 bases from J, with 16 bases between. This CDR3 contains 17 residues. CDR3 coding DNA: TGTGCCAGCAGTGAAGCCGTTAGCGGAGCAGCTTACAATGAGCAGTTCTTC. It encodes CASSEAVSGAAYNEQFF.